The 15 T cell receptor beta chains in this list originate from one sample, sequenced in a study of blood T cells in healthy people across ages. Alongside a J-beta primer mix, a sample-barcoded 5' primer served in a second PCR lasting about 6 to 11 cycles. Each CDR3 protein gets one entry after TCRdb re-called the 5' RACE reads with MiXCR. Of about 1.8 million distinct CDR3 sequences listed, roughly 49% are singletons. The sample comprised blood. These receptors came from a middle-aged woman in good health.

J is TRBJ2-7 and V is TRBV7-2, with D hard to call. Germline V CDR1 and CDR2: SGHTA, FQGNSA. The CDR3 consists of 14 residues. V was trimmed by 5 bases and J by 2 bases, leaving 13 bases between them. The CDR3 bases are TGTGCCAGCAGCCCAACCACAGATACCTACGAGCAGTACTTC. Translation gives CASSPTTDTYEQYF. Combining the CDR3 with reference TRBV7-2 and TRBJ2-7 gives the whole variable domain GAGVSQSPSNKVTEKGKDVELRCDPISGHTALYWYRQSLGQGLEFLIYFQGNSAPDKSGLPSDRFSAERTGGSVSTLTIQRTQQEDSAVYLCASSPTTDTYEQYFGPGTRLTVT.

The chain has TRBV4-1 and TRBJ1-1; D ambiguous. CDR3 length equals 16 residues. Germline V gene sequence: CDR1 MGHRA, CDR2 YSYEKL. V lost 0 bases and J lost 6, with 17 bases in between. CDR3 DNA sequence: TGCGCCAGCAGCCAAGATCTGATGGGAAGTGGGTCTGAAGCTTTCTTT. This gives the protein CASSQDLMGSGSEAFF.

The J gene is TRBJ1-6, the V gene TRBV20-1, with 7 bases matching TRBD1. The V gene's germline CDR1 is DFQATT and CDR2 SNEGSKA (reference sequence). The trim removed 5 bases at V and 1 base at J, leaving 8 bases unmatched. CDR3 length equals 16 residues. CDR3 coding DNA: TGCAGTGCTGCCGACAGGGCGGAATCCTATAATTCACCCCTCCACTTT. Amino acid sequence: CSAADRAESYNSPLHF.

The table lists this clonotype with a few counts. J is TRBJ2-6 and V is TRBV28, with D possibly TRBD2 on 6 matching bases. Germline assignment: CDR1 MDHEN and CDR2 SYDVKM. The CDR3 is 18 residues long. V lost 5 bases and J lost 2, with 19 bases in between. CDR3 nucleotides: TGTGCCAGCAGTATCCTCCGGGACTCTGAACCTGGGGCCAACGTCCTGACTTTC. Protein sequence: CASSILRDSEPGANVLTF. Variable domain in full (rest from reference TRBV28 and TRBJ2-6): DVKVTQSSRYLVKRTGEKVFLECVQDMDHENMFWYRQDPGLGLRLIYFSYDVKMKEKGDIPEGYSVSREKKERFSLILESASTNQTSMYLCASSILRDSEPGANVLTFGAGSRLTVL.

This clonotype was seen only once. The chain is built from TRBV9 and TRBJ1-2; TRBD1 might be the D (5 bases). The CDR3 contains 13 residues. V was shortened by 3 bases and J by 8 bases, with 14 bases between the two germline ends. From germline, CDR1 is SGDLS and CDR2 YYNGEE. CDR3 nucleotide sequence: TGTGCCAGCAGCGCCCGACAGATCGGGGGCTACACCTTC. Translated, it gives CASSARQIGGYTF. The full variable domain, with the rest looked up from reference TRBV9 and TRBJ1-2, is DSGVTQTPKHLITATGQRVTLRCSPRSGDLSVYWYQQSLDQGLQFLIQYYNGEERAKGNILERFSAQQFPDLHSELNLSSLELGDSALYFCASSARQIGGYTFGSGTRLTVV.

The chain recombines TRBV3-1 with TRBJ1-6; 7 bases are a match to TRBD1. The germline V gene has CDR1 LGHDT and CDR2 YNNKEL (reference sequence). Trimming at V came to 4 bases and at J to 9 bases, leaving 12 bases not matched to a gene. The CDR3 spans 16 residues. In DNA form, the CDR3 reads TGTGCCAGCAGCCCCCCAGGACAGGCTTCGACTTCACCCCTCCACTTT. It codes for CASSPPGQASTSPLHF.

The chain has TRBV11-1 and TRBJ2-6; D is unclear. Germline values: CDR1 SGHAT, CDR2 FQDESV (reference sequence). Trimming shortened V by 4 bases and J by 0 bases, and 16 bases separated the two germline ends. CDR3 length: 18 residues. CDR3 loop: CASSSPAGLGSGANVLTF. For the CDR3, the DNA is TGTGCCAGCAGCTCGCCCGCAGGCTTAGGCTCTGGGGCCAACGTCCTGACTTTC.

V gene TRBV6-2 or TRBV6-3 combines with J gene TRBJ2-5; 7 bases map to TRBD2. Looked up from germline, CDR1 is MNHEY and CDR2 is SVGEGT. The CDR3 sequence is 15 residues long. The trim removed 4 bases at V and 2 bases at J, leaving 7 bases unmatched. Here the CDR3 reads CASSSRLALQETQYF. CDR3 in DNA: TGTGCCAGCAGTTCGAGACTAGCTTTACAAGAGACCCAGTACTTC.

The chain uses TRBV10-1 and TRBJ2-7; no reliable D call. Looked up from germline, CDR1 is WNHNN and CDR2 is SYGVQD (reference sequence). Trimming left V 3 bases short and J 4 bases short, with 10 bases between. This CDR3 contains 13 residues. CDR3 sequence reads: CASSDTVGYEQYF. The CDR3 DNA follows: TGCGCCAGCAGTGATACGGTGGGATACGAGCAGTACTTC.

The V and J genes are TRBV18 and TRBJ2-1, with no clear D. CDR3 size: 14 residues. The V gene's germline CDR1 is KGHSH and CDR2 LQKENI. Trimming stripped 0 bases from V and 7 bases from J, with 10 bases between. CDR3 DNA sequence: TGTGCCAGCTCACCACCGGTTAGCCAGAATGAGCAGTTCTTC. Translated, it gives CASSPPVSQNEQFF.

This clonotype came up many times. This chain joins TRBV29-1 and TRBJ1-1; 9 nucleotides match TRBD1. The germline CDR1 and CDR2 sequences are SQVTM and ANQGSEA. Germline trimming cut 4 bases from V and 2 bases from J; bases unmatched to any gene: 2. The CDR3 has 13 amino acids. The CDR3, as DNA: TGCAGCGTTGCAACAGGGGGCAACACTGAAGCTTTCTTT. Encoded protein: CSVATGGNTEAFF. Full variable domain (outside the CDR3, taken from reference TRBV29-1 and TRBJ1-1): SAVISQKPSRDICQRGTSLTIQCQVDSQVTMMFWYRQQPGQSLTLIATANQGSEATYESGFVIDKFPISRPNLTFSTLTVSNMSPEDSSIYLCSVATGGNTEAFFGQGTRLTVV.

This clonotype appeared a few times. This chain connects TRBV4-2 to TRBJ2-2, with D maybe TRBD2 (5 bases). V was pared by 0 bases and J by 4 bases, with 9 bases between. From germline, CDR1 is LGHNA and CDR2 YNFKEQ. The CDR3 is made up of 15 amino acids. CDR3: CASSQDLGGTGELFF. The DNA for the CDR3 is TGTGCCAGCAGCCAAGACTTAGGAGGCACCGGGGAGCTGTTTTTT.

The chain joins TRBV20-1 to TRBJ1-4; D gene unclear. V lost 1 base and J 8 bases, leaving 11 bases between the germline ends. This CDR3 is 13 amino acids long. CDR1 is DFQATT, CDR2 SNEGSKA, per germline (reference sequence). CDR3 coding DNA: TGCAGTGCTAGAGCTTCTTTGGGAGAAAAACTGTTTTTT. Its translation is CSARASLGEKLFF.

The chain employs TRBV2 and TRBJ2-5; 9 nucleotides agree with TRBD2. The J call could be wrong; TRBJ2-4 is a better fit for the DNA end. This CDR3 comprises 13 residues. Germline CDR1 reads SNHLY; CDR2 reads FYNNEI. The CDR3 region has the DNA TGTGCCAGCAGTACCGGACTAGCGAGCATTCAGTACTTC. It translates to CASSTGLASIQYF.

The chain uses TRBV10-3 and TRBJ2-5; TRBD1 agrees at 8 bases. With V trimmed by 3 bases and J by 4 bases, 4 bases remained unmatched. The CDR3 runs 14 residues. The germline V gene has CDR1 ENHRY and CDR2 SYGVKD. Here the CDR3 reads CAISDTGGRETQYF. The CDR3 nucleotides are TGTGCCATCAGTGATACAGGGGGGAGAGAGACCCAGTACTTC.